This T cell receptor beta chain was identified during a study of a mutant IDH1 vaccine in newly diagnosed glioma. Note on this clone: Its antigen remains unidentified.

Only in-frame clones appear in the TCRdb table, and some are missing; sequencing was by immunoSEQ multiplex PCR. Of roughly 46,000 clones in the sample, roughly 84% were seen once. Time point in this sample: week 47, end of study. Alongside topical imiquimod, each dose of vaccine comprised 300 ug of mutant IDH1 20-mer peptide. The J segment lost 0 bases and the V segment lost 6 bases, leaving 2 bases of the junction unmatched. The V gene's germline CDR1 is MNHEY and CDR2 SVGAGI. This CDR3 has 15 residues. The sequence came from a woman aged 30 to 39 with glioma. Some clones in this sample may be carry-over from other donors' samples. The sample in question was PBMCs, obtained from a glioma patient whose treatment included an IDH1 peptide vaccine. The chain recombines TRBV6-5 with TRBJ2-1, with 10 positions matching TRBD2. CDR3 nucleotide sequence: TGTGCCAGCAGCGCTAGCGGGAGCTCCTACAATGAGCAGTTCTTC. This sequence encodes CASSASGSSYNEQFF.